Given below is one TCR beta chain in context. Generated by immunoSEQ multiplex PCR, the TCRdb table keeps only in-frame clones and is missing some. The table lists just under 65,000 clones, about 96% of them singletons. These data are taken from a study of T cell changes during pregnancy in multiple sclerosis. CDR3 length: 12 residues. CDR1 and CDR2 from the germline V gene are SGHVS and FNYEAQ. The V gene lost 5 bases and the J gene lost 7 bases, with 11 bases spanning the gap. The sequence was collected from a female donor with multiple sclerosis, enrolled in a pregnancy study. This chain joins TRBV7-6 and TRBJ1-1; D is uncertain. The specimen was CD8+ T cells from peripheral blood mononuclear cells, collected after pregnancy. The CDR3 loop reads CASSPPRGEAFF. The CDR3 bases are TGTGCCAGCAGCCCCCCCCGGGGTGAAGCTTTCTTT. Full variable domain (rest looked up from reference TRBV7-6 and TRBJ1-1): GAGVSQSPRYKVTKRGQDVALRCDPISGHVSLYWYRQALGQGPEFLTYFNYEAQQDKSGLPNDRFSAERPEGSISTLTIQRTEQRDSAMYRCASSPPRGEAFFGQGTRLTVV.